These 14 T cell receptor beta chains originate from one sample sequenced in a study of OX40 agonist ivuxolimab in advanced cancers. The repertoire was sequenced with immunoSEQ multiplex PCR; TCRdb's copy has only in-frame clones and lacks some. The sample has about 71,000 clones, about 81% seen once. The sequencing used CD4+ or CD8+ T cells sorted from blood, collected in a trial of the OX40 agonist ivuxolimab. These TCRs come from an adult with an advanced solid tumor such as melanoma, head and neck, liver or kidney cancer.

The V gene is TRBV6-5, the J gene TRBJ2-7; 11 positions agree with TRBD2. V lost 5 bases and J lost 2; bases outside the gene matches: 2. The CDR3 consists of 14 residues. Germline CDR1 reads MNHEY; CDR2 reads SVGAGI. The CDR3 DNA sequence: TGTGCCAGCAGTACGACTAGCGGGACCTACGAGCAGTACTTC. Protein product: CASSTTSGTYEQYF.

The chain recombines TRBV4-1 with TRBJ2-2; D may match TRBD1 or TRBD2 (5 bases each). Trimming cost V 2 bases and J 2 bases, with 12 bases left between them. The CDR3 is 16 amino acids. CDR1 and CDR2 from the germline V gene are MGHRA and YSYEKL. This chain's CDR3 is CASSQIGTSNTGELFF. The DNA for the CDR3 is TGCGCCAGCAGCCAAATCGGGACCTCAAACACCGGGGAGCTGTTTTTT.

The chain couples TRBV29-1 to TRBJ2-7; 7 positions agree with TRBD2. This CDR3 is 14 amino acids long. Per germline, CDR1 SQVTM and CDR2 ANQGSEA. Trimming cost V 0 bases and J 6 bases; bases outside gene matches: 8. CDR3 residues: CSVEDHLAGGEQYF. In DNA form, the CDR3 reads TGCAGCGTTGAAGATCATTTAGCGGGTGGCGAGCAGTACTTC.

This chain joins TRBV5-5 and TRBJ1-5; D unresolved. Per the germline V gene, CDR1 is SGHKS and CDR2 is YYEKEE (reference sequence). The CDR3 is 15 amino acids. The V end lost 3 bases, the J end lost 8 bases, and 18 bases lay between the germline ends. The CDR3 protein is CASSYDGVWMEPQHF. The CDR3 bases are TGTGCCAGCAGCTATGACGGGGTTTGGATGGAGCCCCAGCATTTT.

This chain connects TRBV7-3 to TRBJ2-2, with 8 bases fitting TRBD2. Germline V gives CDR1 SGHTA, CDR2 FQGTGA. V shed 0 bases and J 6 bases; nucleotides not matched to a gene: 3. This CDR3 is 15 amino acids long. CDR3 nucleotides: TGTGCCAGCAGCTTAACCGTCGGGAGGGCCGGGGAGCTGTTTTTT. Amino acids: CASSLTVGRAGELFF. The complete variable domain, with remaining parts taken from reference TRBV7-3 and TRBJ2-2, reads GAGVSQTPSNKVTEKGKYVELRCDPISGHTALYWYRQSLGQGPEFLIYFQGTGAADDSGLPNDRFFAVRPEGSVSTLKIQRTERGDSAVYLCASSLTVGRAGELFFGEGSRLTVL.

This rearrangement joins TRBV19 to TRBJ2-7, with 12 positions matching TRBD2. This CDR3 spans 15 amino acids. CDR1 is LNHDA, CDR2 SQIVND, per germline (reference sequence). V gave up 5 bases and J gave up 4 bases; unmatched junction bases: 6. The CDR3 DNA is TGTGCCAGTAGTCTGACTAGCGGGAGTTCTTACGAGCAGTACTTC. Amino acid sequence: CASSLTSGSSYEQYF.

The rearrangement uses TRBV4-2 and TRBJ1-1; D possibly corresponds to TRBD1 (5 bases). Trimming removed 5 bases at V and 3 bases at J, with 22 bases between. Germline V gene sequence: CDR1 LGHNA, CDR2 YNFKEQ. CDR3 length: 17 residues. The CDR3 region is CASSLQPPGKRDTEAFF. CDR3 DNA: TGTGCCAGCAGCTTGCAACCCCCAGGGAAGAGGGACACTGAAGCTTTCTTT.

The V and J genes are TRBV25-1 and TRBJ2-7, with no clear D. The V end lost 4 bases, the J end lost 3 bases, and 13 bases lay between the germline ends. The CDR3 extends over 14 amino acids. Germline-derived CDR1 and CDR2 are MGHDK and SYGVNS. The CDR3 region is CASSAHPAFYEQYF. CDR3 nucleotides: TGTGCCAGCAGTGCACACCCCGCCTTCTACGAGCAGTACTTC.

This chain joins TRBV9 and TRBJ2-5; the D gene is possibly TRBD1 (5 bases). Trimming shortened V by 0 bases and J by 0 bases, and 15 bases separated the two germline ends. The CDR3 is 17 residues long. Germline CDR1 reads SGDLS; CDR2 reads YYNGEE. CDR3 in amino acids: CASSVAETELYQETQYF. The CDR3 bases are TGTGCCAGCAGCGTAGCTGAGACAGAGTTGTACCAAGAGACCCAGTACTTC.

This sequence joins TRBV6-5 and TRBJ2-5; TRBD2 is a possible D gene (7 bases). Matching the DNA end better, TRBJ2-7 makes the J call doubtful. Germline-derived CDR1 and CDR2 are MNHEY and SVGAGI. The length of the CDR3 is 15 residues. In DNA, the CDR3 is TGTGCCAGCTCAGAGGGGGGGTTGAAGACCTACGAGCAGTACTTC. Translation: CASSEGGLKTYEQYF.

This clone was counted only a few times. The junction departs from the called germline gene at one end, perhaps through a read error. The chain recombines TRBV5-4 with TRBJ1-4, with 10 bases lining up with TRBD1. The V gene's germline CDR1 is SGHNT and CDR2 YYREEE (reference sequence). This CDR3 has 15 residues. In DNA, the CDR3 is TGTGCCAGCCGCTTAGGGGGACAGGGGAATGAAAAACTGTTTTTT. This translates into CASRLGGQGNEKLFF.

This sequence joins TRBV11-2 and TRBJ2-2; D may be TRBD2 (6 bases). In germline, CDR1 is SGHAT, CDR2 FQNNGV. This CDR3 region has 16 residues. The V end lost 2 bases, the J end lost 4 bases, and 14 bases lay between the germline ends. DNA for the CDR3: TGTGCCAGCAGCTTAAGTCAGGGCGGGGTCACCGGGGAGCTGTTTTTT. Translation gives CASSLSQGGVTGELFF. The entire variable domain, with the rest obtained from reference TRBV11-2 and TRBJ2-2, is as follows: EAGVAQSPRYKIIEKRQSVAFWCNPISGHATLYWYQQILGQGPKLLIQFQNNGVVDDSQLPKDRFSAERLKGVDSTLKIQPAKLEDSAVYLCASSLSQGGVTGELFFGEGSRLTVL.

There are a few counts of this clone. The J gene is TRBJ1-3, the V gene TRBV6-1; D is perhaps TRBD1 (6 bases). The CDR3 loop spans 13 amino acids. The V end lost 6 bases, the J end lost 4 bases, and 10 bases lay between the germline ends. Germline loops: CDR1 MNHNS, CDR2 SASEGT. The CDR3 DNA is TGTGCCAGCAGATTCCAGGGGGGAAACACCATATATTTT. Protein product: CASRFQGGNTIYF.

The V and J genes are TRBV6-6 and TRBJ2-7; D is unresolved. The CDR3 totals 15 residues. V lost 5 bases, J lost 3 bases, and 17 bases lay in between. Germline V CDR1 and CDR2: MNHNY, SVGAGI (reference sequence). The CDR3 sequence: CASSPRVSKHYEQYF. The CDR3 DNA reads TGTGCCAGCAGTCCCCGTGTTTCCAAGCACTACGAGCAGTACTTC.